The 24 T cell receptor beta chains reported below all come from one sample, sequenced in a study of T-cell reconstitution after alpha-beta-depleted transplantation in children. A TCRbeta library incorporating unique molecular identifiers was prepared. TCRdb reanalysed the PCR reads using MiXCR and keeps one entry per CDR3 protein. Seen here are 300,000 to 400,000 distinct CDR3 sequences, 20% to 30% observed once, and the top ten hold about 10%. The sequencing here drew on PBMCs, mostly from graft donor cells, taken 180 days after TCRalphabeta/CD19-depleted stem cell transplant. The receptors stem from a male patient younger than 18 who had a stem cell transplant for acute lymphoblastic leukemia, so the T cells may come from the graft donor.

The chain couples TRBV27 to TRBJ2-6; D is undetermined. The CDR3 consists of 16 residues. Germline V gene data show CDR1 as MNHEY and CDR2 as SMNVEV (reference sequence). The V end lost 1 base, the J end lost 0 bases, and 7 bases lay between the germline ends. This CDR3 reads CASSLFASSGANVLTF. CDR3 nucleotides: TGTGCCAGCAGTTTATTCGCGAGCTCTGGGGCCAACGTCCTGACTTTC.

This rearrangement joins TRBV27 to TRBJ1-5; D not resolved. This CDR3 contains 12 residues. V was trimmed by 8 bases and J by 10 bases, leaving 15 bases between them. Germline V gene lookup returns CDR1 MNHEY and CDR2 SMNVEV (reference sequence). DNA of the CDR3: TGTGCCAGCGCCCCGTGGAAAGGACCCCAGCATTTT. Protein: CASAPWKGPQHF.

V usage is TRBV7-9 and J usage is TRBJ1-1; D perhaps matches TRBD1 (5 bases). The CDR3 runs 15 residues. CDR1 is SEHNR, CDR2 FQNEAQ, per germline (reference sequence). V lost 2 bases and J 4 bases, leaving 14 bases between the germline ends. DNA for the CDR3: TGTGCCAGCAGCTTAATTGGGGGGGGGAGCACTGAAGCTTTCTTT. Its translation is CASSLIGGGSTEAFF.

V and J are TRBV19 and TRBJ1-1; 7 bases match TRBD1. The CDR3 is made up of 15 amino acids. The V gene end was trimmed by 3 bases and the J gene end by 1 base; junction bases not matched to a gene: 5. Germline loops: CDR1 LNHDA, CDR2 SQIVND (reference sequence). The CDR3 loop is CASSIVDRANTEAFF. The CDR3 nucleotides read TGTGCCAGTAGTATCGTCGACAGGGCGAACACTGAAGCTTTCTTT.

The V call is TRBV11-2, the J call TRBJ2-3; 10 bases agree with TRBD2. Germline loops: CDR1 SGHAT, CDR2 FQNNGV. Trimming cost V 3 bases and J 0 bases; bases outside gene matches: 3. The CDR3 length is 16 residues. CDR3 sequence reads: CASSFSAGGSTDTQYF. DNA for the CDR3: TGTGCCAGCAGCTTTTCAGCGGGAGGGAGCACAGATACGCAGTATTTT.

The CDR3 DNA reads as TGTGCCAGCAGTAGGCACCACCAAGAGACCCAGTACTTC. Encoded protein: CASSRHHQETQYF. The chain combines TRBV6-1 with TRBJ2-5; D not resolved. The CDR3 loop spans 13 amino acids. With 5 bases removed from V and 0 bases from J, the gap between germline ends came to 7 bases. Germline CDR1 reads MNHNS; CDR2 reads SASEGT.

This rearrangement joins TRBV29-1 to TRBJ2-7; D unclear. Trimming shortened V by 0 bases and J by 2 bases, and 14 bases separated the two germline ends. This CDR3 is 15 amino acids long. The V gene's germline CDR1 is SQVTM and CDR2 ANQGSEA. The CDR3 nucleotides are TGCAGCGTTGAAGAGCGTACGGCCCGTCCCTACGAGCAGTACTTC. Protein product: CSVEERTARPYEQYF.

This sequence joins TRBV7-2 and TRBJ1-1, with 7 bases fitting TRBD1. The CDR3 loop spans 13 amino acids. The V and J ends lost 3 bases and 6 bases, in that order; junction bases with no gene match: 4. The germline V gene encodes CDR1 SGHTA and CDR2 FQGNSA. The CDR3 reads CASSLRQGPEAFF. Written as DNA, the CDR3 is TGTGCCAGCAGCTTGAGACAGGGCCCTGAAGCTTTCTTT. Filled out from reference TRBV7-2 and TRBJ1-1, the complete variable domain reads GAGVSQSPSNKVTEKGKDVELRCDPISGHTALYWYRQSLGQGLEFLIYFQGNSAPDKSGLPSDRFSAERTGGSVSTLTIQRTQQEDSAVYLCASSLRQGPEAFFGQGTRLTVV.

J is TRBJ2-5 and V is TRBV20-1; no clear D. CDR3 length: 14 amino acids. Looked up from germline, CDR1 is DFQATT and CDR2 is SNEGSKA (reference sequence). Trimming took 1 base from V and 5 from J, leaving 14 bases between them. The CDR3 loop is CSARVTRRSETQYF. The CDR3 DNA is TGCAGTGCTAGAGTGACCAGACGTAGCGAGACCCAGTACTTC.

The chain uses TRBV5-1 and TRBJ2-7; 9 nucleotides agree with TRBD2. Germline V gene data show CDR1 as SGHRS and CDR2 as YFSETQ. The CDR3 totals 15 residues. The trim removed 0 bases at V and 3 bases at J, leaving 4 bases unmatched. The CDR3 loop is CASSLVRREGYEQYF. The CDR3 nucleotides are TGCGCCAGCAGCTTGGTGAGGCGGGAGGGCTACGAGCAGTACTTC.

This clonotype was recorded a few times. The chain carries TRBV20-1 and TRBJ2-1; 7 nucleotides match TRBD2. Germline V lookup: CDR1 DFQATT, CDR2 SNEGSKA (reference sequence). Losses at the gene ends were 1 base for V and 7 bases for J; bases not matched to a gene: 7. This CDR3 region has 14 residues. CDR3 in amino acids: CSARVAGVRNEQFF. The CDR3 DNA sequence: TGCAGTGCTAGAGTGGCGGGAGTACGGAATGAGCAGTTCTTC.

This chain joins TRBV29-1 and TRBJ1-2; no firm D call. Trimming stripped 0 bases from V and 4 bases from J, with 9 bases between. This CDR3 is built from 13 residues. In germline, CDR1 is SQVTM, CDR2 ANQGSEA. CDR3 nucleotides: TGCAGCGTTGAAGAGGAGGCGACCTATGGCTACACCTTC. It yields the protein CSVEEEATYGYTF. The entire variable domain, with the rest obtained from reference TRBV29-1 and TRBJ1-2, is as follows: SAVISQKPSRDICQRGTSLTIQCQVDSQVTMMFWYRQQPGQSLTLIATANQGSEATYESGFVIDKFPISRPNLTFSTLTVSNMSPEDSSIYLCSVEEEATYGYTFGSGTRLTVV.

This clonotype was seen a single time. A much bigger clone sits one base away, suggesting this may be a read error. The genes are TRBV7-2 and TRBJ2-1, with 9 bases identical to TRBD1. The CDR3 extends over 13 amino acids. CDR1 is SGHTA and CDR2 is FQGNSA in the germline V gene. V was clipped by 5 bases and J by 12 bases; unmatched bases: 8. In DNA form, the CDR3 reads TGTGCCAGCAGCCTTAACAGGGGGCGGGCGCAGTTCTTC. Translating it yields CASSLNRGRAQFF.

The sample holds a few counts of this clonotype. This chain uses TRBV4-1 with TRBJ2-2; D is possibly TRBD1 (6 bases). Trimming shortened V by 10 bases and J by 7 bases, and 10 bases separated the two germline ends. Germline V CDR1 and CDR2: MGHRA, YSYEKL. The CDR3 consists of 11 residues. The CDR3: CAISQGGELFF. As DNA, the CDR3 is TGCGCCATATCACAGGGCGGGGAGCTGTTTTTT.

A few counts support this clonotype. This chain joins TRBV4-2 and TRBJ2-7, with TRBD1 as a possible D gene (5 bases). Germline V gene data show CDR1 as LGHNA and CDR2 as YNFKEQ. V lost 3 bases, J lost 3 bases, and 21 bases lay in between. The CDR3 loop spans 17 amino acids. In nucleotides, the CDR3 is TGTGCCAGCAGCCACGGTGACTCGACAGTGTACCTCTACGAGCAGTACTTC. It specifies CASSHGDSTVYLYEQYF.

This clonotype was observed a handful of times. V gene TRBV9 combines with J gene TRBJ2-1, with D perhaps TRBD1 or TRBD2 (5 bases each). Looked up from germline, CDR1 is SGDLS and CDR2 is YYNGEE. V was trimmed by 3 bases and J by 9 bases, leaving 13 bases between them. This CDR3 is 13 amino acids long. The CDR3 DNA follows: TGTGCCAGCAGCGGAACTAGGGACGGTGAGCAGTTCTTC. Its translation is CASSGTRDGEQFF.

This clonotype was seen ten or more times. CDR3 residues: CATSLQTGGYEQYF. CDR3 DNA: TGTGCCACCAGCTTGCAGACAGGGGGATACGAGCAGTACTTC. This chain joins TRBV15 and TRBJ2-7, with 9 bases matching TRBD1. Germline V gene data show CDR1 as LNHNV and CDR2 as YYDKDF (reference sequence). The CDR3 covers 14 residues. With 5 bases clipped from V and 4 bases from J, the junction kept 6 bases outside the gene matches.

The rearrangement uses TRBV5-6 and TRBJ2-5, with 10 bases matching TRBD2. Germline trimming cut 5 bases from V and 5 bases from J; bases unmatched to any gene: 15. The CDR3 is 17 residues long. Germline CDR1 reads SGHDT; CDR2 reads YYEEEE. CDR3 protein: CASRMLKREGPGETQYF. DNA for the CDR3: TGTGCCAGCAGAATGCTAAAGCGGGAGGGTCCGGGGGAGACCCAGTACTTC.

The V gene is TRBV5-1, the J gene TRBJ2-3; the match to TRBD2 covers 11 bases. The CDR3 contains 17 residues. Germline CDR1 SGHRS, CDR2 YFSETQ. With 1 base clipped from V and 3 bases from J, the junction kept 7 bases outside the gene matches. In DNA form, the CDR3 reads TGCGCCAGCAGCTTGCAGCTTAGCGGGAGGGCAACAGATACGCAGTATTTT. Translation gives CASSLQLSGRATDTQYF.

V usage is TRBV5-4 and J usage is TRBJ2-7, with 8 positions matching TRBD1. Germline CDR1 SGHNT, CDR2 YYREEE (reference sequence). The V segment lost 4 bases and the J segment 6 bases; nucleotides outside the gene matches: 12. There are 15 residues in the CDR3. The CDR3 is CASSIGTGDWGEQYF. The DNA of the CDR3 is TGTGCCAGCAGCATAGGGACAGGCGATTGGGGCGAGCAGTACTTC. Variable domain in full (rest from reference TRBV5-4 and TRBJ2-7): ETGVTQSPTHLIKTRGQQVTLRCSSQSGHNTVSWYQQALGQGPQFIFQYYREEENGRGNFPPRFSGLQFPNYSSELNVNALELDDSALYLCASSIGTGDWGEQYFGPGTRLTVT.

The genes are TRBV20-1 and TRBJ2-7; 13 bases line up with TRBD2. The CDR3 sequence is 14 residues long. J lost 3 bases, V lost 4 bases, and 3 bases had no gene match. Germline CDR1 DFQATT, CDR2 SNEGSKA (reference sequence). The CDR3 here is CSATGLAGNYEQYF. The CDR3 coding sequence is TGCAGTGCTACGGGACTAGCGGGGAACTACGAGCAGTACTTC.

The chain links TRBV20-1 to TRBJ2-3; 10 nucleotides line up with TRBD2. J gave up 5 bases and V 5 bases, and 10 bases lay outside the gene matches. Germline lookup yields CDR1 DFQATT and CDR2 SNEGSKA (reference sequence). The CDR3 length is 15 residues. As DNA, the CDR3 is TGCAGTGCTCCCAGCCCTAGCGGGAGTTTAGATACGCAGTATTTT. This gives the protein CSAPSPSGSLDTQYF.

The genes are TRBV19 and TRBJ2-5; the D is unclear. From germline, CDR1 is LNHDA and CDR2 SQIVND (reference sequence). Trimming took off 1 base at V and 0 bases at J, with 9 bases between the two ends. CDR3 size: 15 residues. The CDR3: CASSIVGAYQETQYF. CDR3 nucleotide sequence: TGTGCCAGTAGTATAGTTGGAGCGTACCAAGAGACCCAGTACTTC.

V usage is TRBV5-6 and J usage is TRBJ2-5, with D hard to call. From germline, CDR1 is SGHDT and CDR2 YYEEEE. CDR3 size: 14 residues. V gave up 1 base and J gave up 5 bases, with 12 bases separating them. This CDR3 reads CASSLNRIMETQYF. In DNA form, the CDR3 reads TGTGCCAGCAGCTTGAACCGAATAATGGAGACCCAGTACTTC. The variable domain in full, completed from reference TRBV5-6 and TRBJ2-5, reads DAGVTQSPTHLIKTRGQQVTLRCSPKSGHDTVSWYQQALGQGPQFIFQYYEEEERQRGNFPDRFSGHQFPNYSSELNVNALLLGDSALYLCASSLNRIMETQYFGPGTRLLVL.